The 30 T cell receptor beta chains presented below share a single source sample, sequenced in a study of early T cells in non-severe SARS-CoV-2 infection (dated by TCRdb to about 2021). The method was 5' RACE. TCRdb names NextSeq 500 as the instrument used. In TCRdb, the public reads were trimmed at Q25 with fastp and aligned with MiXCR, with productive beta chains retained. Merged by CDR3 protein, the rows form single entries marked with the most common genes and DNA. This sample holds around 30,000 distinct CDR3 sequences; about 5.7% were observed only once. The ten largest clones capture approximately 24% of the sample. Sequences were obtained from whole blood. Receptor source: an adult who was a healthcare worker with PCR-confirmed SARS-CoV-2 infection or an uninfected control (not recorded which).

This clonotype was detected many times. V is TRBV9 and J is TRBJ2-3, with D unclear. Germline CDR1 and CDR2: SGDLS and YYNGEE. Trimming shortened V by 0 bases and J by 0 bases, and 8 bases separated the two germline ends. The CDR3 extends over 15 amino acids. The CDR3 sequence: CASSVGATSTDTQYF. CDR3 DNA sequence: TGTGCCAGCAGCGTAGGGGCTACTAGCACAGATACGCAGTATTTT.

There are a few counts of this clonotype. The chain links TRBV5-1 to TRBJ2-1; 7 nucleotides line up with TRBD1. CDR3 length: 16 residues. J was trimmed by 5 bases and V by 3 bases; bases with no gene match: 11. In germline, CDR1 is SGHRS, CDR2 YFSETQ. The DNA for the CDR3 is TGCGCCAGCAGCTCCATAGGACAGGTAGGAGACAATGAGCAGTTCTTC. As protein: CASSSIGQVGDNEQFF. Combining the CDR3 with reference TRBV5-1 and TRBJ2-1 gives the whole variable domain KAGVTQTPRYLIKTRGQQVTLSCSPISGHRSVSWYQQTPGQGLQFLFEYFSETQRNKGNFPGRFSGRQFSNSRSEMNVSTLELGDSALYLCASSSIGQVGDNEQFFGPGTRLTVL.

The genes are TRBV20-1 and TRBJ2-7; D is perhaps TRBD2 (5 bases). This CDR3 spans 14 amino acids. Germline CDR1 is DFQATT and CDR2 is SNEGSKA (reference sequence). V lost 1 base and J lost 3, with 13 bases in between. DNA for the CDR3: TGCAGTGCTAGAGGCCATGAACTAGGCTACGAGCAGTACTTC. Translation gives CSARGHELGYEQYF.

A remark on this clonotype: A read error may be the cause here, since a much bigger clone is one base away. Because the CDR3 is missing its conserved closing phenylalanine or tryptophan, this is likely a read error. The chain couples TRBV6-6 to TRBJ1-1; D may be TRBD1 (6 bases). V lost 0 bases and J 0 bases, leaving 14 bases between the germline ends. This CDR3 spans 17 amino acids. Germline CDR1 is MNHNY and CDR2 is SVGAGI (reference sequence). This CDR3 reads CASSYSQGRSMNTEAFS. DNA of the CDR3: TGTGCCAGCAGTTACTCCCAGGGGAGGTCCATGAACACTGAAGCTTTCTCT.

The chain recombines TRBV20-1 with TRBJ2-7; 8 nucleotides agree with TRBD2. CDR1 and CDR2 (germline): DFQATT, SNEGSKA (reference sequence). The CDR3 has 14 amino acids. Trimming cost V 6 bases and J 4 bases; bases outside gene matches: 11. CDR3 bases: TGCAGTGCCGCCCGCTTAGCGGGATCGTACGAGCAGTACTTC. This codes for CSAARLAGSYEQYF.

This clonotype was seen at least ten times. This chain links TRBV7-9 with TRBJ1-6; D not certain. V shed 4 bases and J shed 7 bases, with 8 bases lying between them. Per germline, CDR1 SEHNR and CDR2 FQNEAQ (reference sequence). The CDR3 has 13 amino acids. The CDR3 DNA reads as TGTGCCAGCAGCTCCCTTTCCAATTCACCCCTCCACTTT. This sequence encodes CASSSLSNSPLHF.

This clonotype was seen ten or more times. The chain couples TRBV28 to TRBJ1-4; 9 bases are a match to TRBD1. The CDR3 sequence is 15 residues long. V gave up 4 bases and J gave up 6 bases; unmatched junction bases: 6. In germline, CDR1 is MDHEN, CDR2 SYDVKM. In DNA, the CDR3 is TGTGCCAGCAGTTCCCCGGACAGGGGAGATGAAAAACTGTTTTTT. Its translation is CASSSPDRGDEKLFF.

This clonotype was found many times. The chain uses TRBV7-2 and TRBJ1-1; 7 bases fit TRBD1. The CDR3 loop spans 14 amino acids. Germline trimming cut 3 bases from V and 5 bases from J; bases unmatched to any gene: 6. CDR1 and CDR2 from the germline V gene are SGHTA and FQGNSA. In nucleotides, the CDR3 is TGTGCCAGCAGCTTCGACAGGGTAAGGACTGAAGCTTTCTTT. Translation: CASSFDRVRTEAFF.

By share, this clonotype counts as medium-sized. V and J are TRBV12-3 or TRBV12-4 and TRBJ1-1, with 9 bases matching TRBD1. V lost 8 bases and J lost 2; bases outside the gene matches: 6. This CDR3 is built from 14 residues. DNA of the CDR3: TGTGCCAGCGCAGGGACAGGGCGAAACACTGAAGCTTTCTTT. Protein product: CASAGTGRNTEAFF.

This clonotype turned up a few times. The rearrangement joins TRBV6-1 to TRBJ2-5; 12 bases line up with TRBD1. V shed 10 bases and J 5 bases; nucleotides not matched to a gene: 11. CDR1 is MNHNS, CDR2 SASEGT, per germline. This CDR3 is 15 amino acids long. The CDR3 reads CATEEGTGGIETQYF. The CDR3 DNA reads TGTGCCACCGAGGAAGGGACAGGGGGCATCGAGACCCAGTACTTC.

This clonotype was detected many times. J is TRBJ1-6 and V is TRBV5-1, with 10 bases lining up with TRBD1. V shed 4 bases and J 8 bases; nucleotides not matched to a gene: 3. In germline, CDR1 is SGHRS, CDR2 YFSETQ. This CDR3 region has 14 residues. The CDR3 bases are TGCGCCAGCAGCAGGGGGACAGGGGATTCACCCCTCCACTTT. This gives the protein CASSRGTGDSPLHF.

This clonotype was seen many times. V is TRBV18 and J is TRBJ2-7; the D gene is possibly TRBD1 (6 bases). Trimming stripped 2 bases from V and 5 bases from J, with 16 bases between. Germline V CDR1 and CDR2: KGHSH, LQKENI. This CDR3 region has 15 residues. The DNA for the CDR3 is TGTGCCAGCTCACCAACAGGGCAGGGGTGGAACGAGCAGTACTTC. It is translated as CASSPTGQGWNEQYF.

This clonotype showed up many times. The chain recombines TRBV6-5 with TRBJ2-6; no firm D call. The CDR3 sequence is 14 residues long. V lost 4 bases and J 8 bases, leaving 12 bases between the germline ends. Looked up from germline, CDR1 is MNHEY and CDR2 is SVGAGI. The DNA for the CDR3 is TGTGCCAGCAGTTTCAGTCCTATGACCAACGTCCTGACTTTC. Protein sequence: CASSFSPMTNVLTF.

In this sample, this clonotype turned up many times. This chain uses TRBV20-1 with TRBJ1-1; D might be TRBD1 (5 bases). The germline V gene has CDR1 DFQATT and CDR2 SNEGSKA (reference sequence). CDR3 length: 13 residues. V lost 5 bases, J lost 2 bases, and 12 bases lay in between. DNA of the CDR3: TGCAGTGCTTTGCGGGGCCTCAACACTGAAGCTTTCTTT. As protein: CSALRGLNTEAFF.

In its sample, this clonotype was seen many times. This CDR3 is CASSVPGRLNTEAFF. CDR3 nucleotide sequence: TGTGCCAGCAGTGTCCCCGGACGATTGAACACTGAAGCTTTCTTT. V and J are TRBV12-3 or TRBV12-4 and TRBJ1-1; D not certain. This CDR3 comprises 15 residues. Trimming removed 5 bases at V and 0 bases at J, with 13 bases between.

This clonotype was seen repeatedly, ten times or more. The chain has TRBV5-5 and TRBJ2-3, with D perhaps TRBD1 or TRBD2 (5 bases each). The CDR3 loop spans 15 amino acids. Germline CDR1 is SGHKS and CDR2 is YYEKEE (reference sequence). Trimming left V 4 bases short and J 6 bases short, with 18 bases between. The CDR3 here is CASSTGPGGGDTQYF. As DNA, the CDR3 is TGTGCCAGCAGCACGGGACCAGGTGGAGGTGATACGCAGTATTTT.

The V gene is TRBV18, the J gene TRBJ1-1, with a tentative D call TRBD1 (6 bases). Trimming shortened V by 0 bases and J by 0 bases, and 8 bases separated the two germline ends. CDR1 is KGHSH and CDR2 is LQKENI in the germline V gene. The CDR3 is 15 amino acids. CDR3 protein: CASSPPGGMNTEAFF. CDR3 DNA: TGTGCCAGCTCACCACCAGGGGGAATGAACACTGAAGCTTTCTTT.

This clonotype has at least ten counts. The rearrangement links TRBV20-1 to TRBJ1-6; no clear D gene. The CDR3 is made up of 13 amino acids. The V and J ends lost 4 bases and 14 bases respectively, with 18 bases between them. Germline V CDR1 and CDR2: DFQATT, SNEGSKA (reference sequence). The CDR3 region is CSAKGRTLASLHF. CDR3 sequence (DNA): TGCAGTGCTAAAGGCCGAACTCTCGCCTCCCTCCACTTT.

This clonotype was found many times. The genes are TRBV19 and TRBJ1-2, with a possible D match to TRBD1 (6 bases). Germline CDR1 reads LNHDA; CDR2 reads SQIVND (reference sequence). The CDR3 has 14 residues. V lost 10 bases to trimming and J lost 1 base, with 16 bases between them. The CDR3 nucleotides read TGTGCCACCGTGGGAGGGGGTCATAACTATGGCTACACCTTC. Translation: CATVGGGHNYGYTF. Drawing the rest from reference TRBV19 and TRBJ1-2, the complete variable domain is DGGITQSPKYLFRKEGQNVTLSCEQNLNHDAMYWYRQDPGQGLRLIYYSQIVNDFQKGDIAEGYSVSREKKESFPLTVTSAQKNPTAFYLCATVGGGHNYGYTFGSGTRLTVV.

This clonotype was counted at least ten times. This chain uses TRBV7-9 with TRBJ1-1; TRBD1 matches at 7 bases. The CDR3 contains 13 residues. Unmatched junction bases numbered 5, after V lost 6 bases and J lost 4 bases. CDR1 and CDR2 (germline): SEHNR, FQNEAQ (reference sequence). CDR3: CASRPTGATEAFF. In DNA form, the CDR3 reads TGTGCCAGCAGGCCTACAGGGGCCACTGAAGCTTTCTTT.

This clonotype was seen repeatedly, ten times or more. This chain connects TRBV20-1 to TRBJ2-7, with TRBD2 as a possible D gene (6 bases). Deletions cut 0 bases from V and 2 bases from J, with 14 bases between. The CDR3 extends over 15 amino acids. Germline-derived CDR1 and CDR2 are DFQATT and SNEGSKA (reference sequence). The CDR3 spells CSARDWRELPYEQYF. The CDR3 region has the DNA TGCAGTGCTAGAGATTGGCGGGAACTACCCTACGAGCAGTACTTC.

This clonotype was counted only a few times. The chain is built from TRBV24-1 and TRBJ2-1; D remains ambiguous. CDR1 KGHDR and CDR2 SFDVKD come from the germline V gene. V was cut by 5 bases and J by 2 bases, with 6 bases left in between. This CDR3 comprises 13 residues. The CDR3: CATSVGAYNEQFF. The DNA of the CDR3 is TGTGCCACCAGTGTTGGGGCCTACAATGAGCAGTTCTTC.

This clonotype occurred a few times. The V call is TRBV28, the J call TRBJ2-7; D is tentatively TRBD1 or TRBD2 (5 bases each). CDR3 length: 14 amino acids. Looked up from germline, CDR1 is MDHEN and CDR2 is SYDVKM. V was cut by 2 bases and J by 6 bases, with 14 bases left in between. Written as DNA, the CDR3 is TGTGCCAGCAGTTTAGTCGGGGCCGGACGCGAGCAGTACTTC. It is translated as CASSLVGAGREQYF.

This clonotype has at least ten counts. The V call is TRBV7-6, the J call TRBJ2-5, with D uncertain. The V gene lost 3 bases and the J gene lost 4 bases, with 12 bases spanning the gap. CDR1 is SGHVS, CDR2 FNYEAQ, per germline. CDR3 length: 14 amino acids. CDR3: CASSFSHIGETQYF. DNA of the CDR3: TGTGCCAGCAGCTTCTCTCACATTGGAGAGACCCAGTACTTC.

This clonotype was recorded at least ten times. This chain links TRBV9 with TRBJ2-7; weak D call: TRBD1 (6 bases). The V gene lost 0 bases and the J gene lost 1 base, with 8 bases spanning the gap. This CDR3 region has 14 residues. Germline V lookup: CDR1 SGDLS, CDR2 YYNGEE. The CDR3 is CASSVGGQSYEQYF. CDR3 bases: TGTGCCAGCAGCGTAGGAGGACAGTCCTACGAGCAGTACTTC.

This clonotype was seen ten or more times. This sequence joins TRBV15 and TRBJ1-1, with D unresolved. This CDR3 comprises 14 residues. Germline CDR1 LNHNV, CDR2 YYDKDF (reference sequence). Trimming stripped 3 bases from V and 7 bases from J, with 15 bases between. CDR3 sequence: CATSSDSQSLEAFF. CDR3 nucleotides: TGTGCCACCAGCAGTGATAGTCAGAGTCTTGAAGCTTTCTTT.

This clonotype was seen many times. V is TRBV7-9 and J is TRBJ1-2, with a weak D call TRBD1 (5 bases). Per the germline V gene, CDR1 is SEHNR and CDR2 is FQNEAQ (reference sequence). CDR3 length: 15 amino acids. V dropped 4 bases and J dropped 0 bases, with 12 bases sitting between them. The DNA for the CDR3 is TGTGCCAGCAGCTGGGGCGGACACTCTAACTATGGCTACACCTTC. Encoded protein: CASSWGGHSNYGYTF.

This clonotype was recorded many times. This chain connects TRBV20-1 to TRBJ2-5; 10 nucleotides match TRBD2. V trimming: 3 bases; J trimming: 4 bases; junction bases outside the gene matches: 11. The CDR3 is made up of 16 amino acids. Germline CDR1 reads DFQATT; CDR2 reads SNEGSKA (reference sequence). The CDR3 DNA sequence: TGCAGTGCTAGGAACCTAGCGGGGGTAGGAGGAGAGACCCAGTACTTC. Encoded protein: CSARNLAGVGGETQYF.

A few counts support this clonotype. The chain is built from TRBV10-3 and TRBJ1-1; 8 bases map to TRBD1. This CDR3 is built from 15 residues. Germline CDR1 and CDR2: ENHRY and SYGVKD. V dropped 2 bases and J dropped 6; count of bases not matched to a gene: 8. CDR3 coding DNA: TGTGCCATCAGTGAGCCAGGACAGGGTAAACCTGAAGCTTTCTTT. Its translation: CAISEPGQGKPEAFF.

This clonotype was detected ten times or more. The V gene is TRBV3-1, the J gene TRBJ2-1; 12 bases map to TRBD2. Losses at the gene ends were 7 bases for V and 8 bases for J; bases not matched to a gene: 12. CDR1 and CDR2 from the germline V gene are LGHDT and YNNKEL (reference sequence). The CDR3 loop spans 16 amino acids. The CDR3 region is CASMASGRARADEQFF. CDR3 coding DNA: TGTGCCAGCATGGCTAGCGGGAGGGCCCGGGCAGATGAGCAGTTCTTC.